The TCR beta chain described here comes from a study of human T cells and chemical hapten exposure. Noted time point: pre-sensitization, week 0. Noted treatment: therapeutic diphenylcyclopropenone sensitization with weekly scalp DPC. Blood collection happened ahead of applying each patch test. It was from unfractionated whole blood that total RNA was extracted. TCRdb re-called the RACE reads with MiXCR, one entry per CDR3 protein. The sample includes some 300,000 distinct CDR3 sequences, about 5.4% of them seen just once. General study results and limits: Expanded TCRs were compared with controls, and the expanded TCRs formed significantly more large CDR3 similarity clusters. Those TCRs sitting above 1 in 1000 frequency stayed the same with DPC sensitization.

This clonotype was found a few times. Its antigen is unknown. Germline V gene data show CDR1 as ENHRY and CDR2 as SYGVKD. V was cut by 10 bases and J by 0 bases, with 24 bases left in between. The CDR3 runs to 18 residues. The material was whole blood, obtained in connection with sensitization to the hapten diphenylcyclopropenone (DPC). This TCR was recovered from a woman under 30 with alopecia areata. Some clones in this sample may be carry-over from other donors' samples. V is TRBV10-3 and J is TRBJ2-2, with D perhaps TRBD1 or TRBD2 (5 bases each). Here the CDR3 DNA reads TGTGCCAGTTGCAGGGACCAACTTTCTTCATCGAACACCGGGGAGCTGTTTTTT. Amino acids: CASCRDQLSSSNTGELFF.